This T cell receptor (beta chain) stems from a study of shared T cell receptors in the human thymus. The assay was immunoSEQ multiplex PCR, and TCRdb's table has in-frame clones only and misses some. This sample carries about 380,000 clones, 85% to 95% of them seen once, and the ten largest clones take approximately 0.02%. This clone came up a few times. From germline, CDR1 is MNHEY and CDR2 SMNVEV (reference sequence). The CDR3 is made up of 14 amino acids. The J segment lost 1 base and the V segment lost 6 bases, leaving 6 bases of the junction unmatched. Sequenced material: thymocytes. The rearrangement links TRBV27 to TRBJ2-7; 7 bases fit TRBD1. The origin of this receptor is a human donor. This CDR3 is CASRVRGCSYEQYF. CDR3 bases: TGTGCCAGCAGGGTCAGGGGGTGTTCCTACGAGCAGTACTTC.